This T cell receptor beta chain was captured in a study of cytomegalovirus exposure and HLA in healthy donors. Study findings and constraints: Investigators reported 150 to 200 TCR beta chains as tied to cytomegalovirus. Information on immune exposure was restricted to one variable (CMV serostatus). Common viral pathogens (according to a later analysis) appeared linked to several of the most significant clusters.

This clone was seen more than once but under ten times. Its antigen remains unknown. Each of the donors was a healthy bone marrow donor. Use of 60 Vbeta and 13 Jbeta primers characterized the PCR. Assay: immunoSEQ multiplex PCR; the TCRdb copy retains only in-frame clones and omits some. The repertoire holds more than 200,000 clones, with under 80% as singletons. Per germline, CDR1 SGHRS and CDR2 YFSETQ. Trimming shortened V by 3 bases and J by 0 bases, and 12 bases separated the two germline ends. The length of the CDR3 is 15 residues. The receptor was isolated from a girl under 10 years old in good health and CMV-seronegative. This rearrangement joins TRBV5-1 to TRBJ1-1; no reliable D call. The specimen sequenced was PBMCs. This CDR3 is CASSSQAGVNTEAFF. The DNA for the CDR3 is TGCGCCAGCAGCTCCCAGGCCGGGGTGAACACTGAAGCTTTCTTT.